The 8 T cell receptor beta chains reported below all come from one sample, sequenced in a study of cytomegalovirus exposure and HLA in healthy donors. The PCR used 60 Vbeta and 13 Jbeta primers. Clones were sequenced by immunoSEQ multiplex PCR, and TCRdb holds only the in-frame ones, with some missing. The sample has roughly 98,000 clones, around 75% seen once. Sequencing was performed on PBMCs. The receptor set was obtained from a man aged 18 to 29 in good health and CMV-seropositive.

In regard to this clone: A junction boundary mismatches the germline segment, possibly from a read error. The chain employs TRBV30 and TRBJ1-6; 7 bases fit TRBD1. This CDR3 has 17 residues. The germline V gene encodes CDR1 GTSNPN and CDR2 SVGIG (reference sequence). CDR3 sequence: CAWSVRTGPWSDSPLPF. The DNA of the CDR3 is TGTGCCTGGAGTGTCCGGACAGGTCCCTGGTCGGATTCACCCCTCCCCTTT.

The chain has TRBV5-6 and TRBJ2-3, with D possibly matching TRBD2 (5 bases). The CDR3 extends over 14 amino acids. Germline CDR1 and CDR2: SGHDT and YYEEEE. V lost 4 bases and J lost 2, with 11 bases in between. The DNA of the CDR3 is TGTGCCAGCAGCCCCGGAGACTACACAGATACGCAGTATTTT. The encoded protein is CASSPGDYTDTQYF.

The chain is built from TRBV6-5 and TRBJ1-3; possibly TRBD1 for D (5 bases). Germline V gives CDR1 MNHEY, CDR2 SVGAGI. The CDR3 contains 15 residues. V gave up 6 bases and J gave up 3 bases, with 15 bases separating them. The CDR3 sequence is CASSLDSLFGNTIYF. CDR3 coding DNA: TGTGCCAGCAGCCTAGACAGCCTCTTTGGAAACACCATATATTTT.

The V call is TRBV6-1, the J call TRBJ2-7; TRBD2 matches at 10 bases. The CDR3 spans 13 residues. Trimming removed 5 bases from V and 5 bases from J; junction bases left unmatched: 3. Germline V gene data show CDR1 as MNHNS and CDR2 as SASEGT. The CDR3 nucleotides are TGTGCCAGCAGTAGCGGGGGGGCCAACGAGCAGTACTTC. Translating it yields CASSSGGANEQYF.

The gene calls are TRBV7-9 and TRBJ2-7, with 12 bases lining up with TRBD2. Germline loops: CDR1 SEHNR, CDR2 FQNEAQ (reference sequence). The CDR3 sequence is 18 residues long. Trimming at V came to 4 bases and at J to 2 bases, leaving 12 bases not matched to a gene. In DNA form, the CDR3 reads TGTGCCAGCAGCTCCAGATTGACTAGCGGGGGAACTACCTACGAGCAGTACTTC. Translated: CASSSRLTSGGTTYEQYF.

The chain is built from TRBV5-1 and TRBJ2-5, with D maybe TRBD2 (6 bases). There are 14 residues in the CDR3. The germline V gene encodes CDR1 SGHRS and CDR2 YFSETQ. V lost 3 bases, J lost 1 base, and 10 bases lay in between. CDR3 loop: CASSSRTTQETQYF. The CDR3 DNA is TGCGCCAGCAGCTCAAGGACTACCCAAGAGACCCAGTACTTC. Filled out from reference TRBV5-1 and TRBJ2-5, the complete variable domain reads KAGVTQTPRYLIKTRGQQVTLSCSPISGHRSVSWYQQTPGQGLQFLFEYFSETQRNKGNFPGRFSGRQFSNSRSEMNVSTLELGDSALYLCASSSRTTQETQYFGPGTRLLVL.

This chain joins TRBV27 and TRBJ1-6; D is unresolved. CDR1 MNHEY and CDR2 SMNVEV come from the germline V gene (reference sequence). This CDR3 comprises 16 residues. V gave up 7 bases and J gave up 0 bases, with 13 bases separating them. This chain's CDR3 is CASMQKRSSYNSPLHF. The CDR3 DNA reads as TGTGCCAGCATGCAAAAGCGGAGCTCCTATAATTCACCCCTCCACTTT.

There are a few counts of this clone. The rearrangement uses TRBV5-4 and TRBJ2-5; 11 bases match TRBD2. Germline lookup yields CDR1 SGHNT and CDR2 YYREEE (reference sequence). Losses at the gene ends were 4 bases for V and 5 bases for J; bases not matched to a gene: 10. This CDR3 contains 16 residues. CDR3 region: CASSPSSGGALETQYF. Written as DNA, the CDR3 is TGTGCCAGCAGCCCAAGTAGCGGGGGGGCCTTGGAGACCCAGTACTTC.